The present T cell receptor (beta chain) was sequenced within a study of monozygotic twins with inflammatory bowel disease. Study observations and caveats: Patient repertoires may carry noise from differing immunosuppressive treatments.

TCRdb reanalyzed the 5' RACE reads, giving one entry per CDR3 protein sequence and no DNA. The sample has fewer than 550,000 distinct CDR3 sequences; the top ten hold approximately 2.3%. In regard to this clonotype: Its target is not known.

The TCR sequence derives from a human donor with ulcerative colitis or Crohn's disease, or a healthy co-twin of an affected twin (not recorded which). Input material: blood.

CDR3 in amino acids: CAWSVSGLGEQYF. The V gene is TRBV30, the J gene TRBJ2-7; TCRdb reports TRBD2, a call that lacks DNA to check it against. The CDR3 consists of 13 residues. Germline assignment: CDR1 GTSNPN and CDR2 SVGIG (reference sequence).